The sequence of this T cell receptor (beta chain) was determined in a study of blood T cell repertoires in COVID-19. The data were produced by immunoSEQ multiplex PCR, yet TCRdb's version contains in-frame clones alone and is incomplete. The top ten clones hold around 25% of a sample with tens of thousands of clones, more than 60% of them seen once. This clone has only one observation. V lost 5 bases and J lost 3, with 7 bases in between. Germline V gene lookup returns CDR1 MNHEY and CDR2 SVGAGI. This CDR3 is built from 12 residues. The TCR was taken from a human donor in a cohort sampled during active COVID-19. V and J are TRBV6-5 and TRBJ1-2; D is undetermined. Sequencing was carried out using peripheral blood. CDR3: CASSLSDYGYTF. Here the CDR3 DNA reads TGTGCCAGCAGTCTCTCCGACTATGGCTACACCTTC.